The following is a TCR beta chain sequence with its context. These data belong to a study of T cells in Graves' hyperthyroidism and ophthalmopathy. V lost 4 bases and J lost 7, with 16 bases in between. Germline CDR1 reads SEHNR; CDR2 reads FQNEAQ (reference sequence). The CDR3 loop spans 14 amino acids. The source material, RNA transcripts, was used to amplify TCR beta CDR3 regions. HTBI primers were the set used in a first-round RT-PCR of the TCR CDR3. TCRdb recomputed calls from the multiplex PCR reads with MiXCR, one row per CDR3 protein. The profile shows approximately 640,000 distinct CDR3 sequences, approximately 42% of them singletons.

This chain connects TRBV7-9 to TRBJ2-5; no firm D call. The sequenced material came from peripheral blood or thyroid tissue (not recorded which). The clonotype was recovered from an adult man with Graves' disease, either hyperthyroidism or ophthalmopathy (not recorded which). The CDR3 DNA reads as TGTGCCAGCAGCTCATCCGACGGCTCAGGGACCCAGTACTTC. Its protein product is CASSSSDGSGTQYF.